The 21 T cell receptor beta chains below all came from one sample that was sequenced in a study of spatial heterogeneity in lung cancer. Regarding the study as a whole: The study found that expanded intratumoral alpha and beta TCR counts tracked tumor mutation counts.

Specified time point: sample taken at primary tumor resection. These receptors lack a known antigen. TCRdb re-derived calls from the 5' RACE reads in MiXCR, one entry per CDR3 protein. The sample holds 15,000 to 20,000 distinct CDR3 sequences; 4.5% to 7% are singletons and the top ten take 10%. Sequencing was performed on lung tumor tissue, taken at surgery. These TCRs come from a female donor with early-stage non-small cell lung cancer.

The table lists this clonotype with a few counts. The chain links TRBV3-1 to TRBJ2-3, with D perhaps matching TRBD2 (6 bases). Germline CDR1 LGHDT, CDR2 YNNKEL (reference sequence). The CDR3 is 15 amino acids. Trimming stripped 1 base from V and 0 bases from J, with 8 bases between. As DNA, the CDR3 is TGTGCCAGCAGCCAAGGGAGGGTTAGCACAGATACGCAGTATTTT. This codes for CASSQGRVSTDTQYF.

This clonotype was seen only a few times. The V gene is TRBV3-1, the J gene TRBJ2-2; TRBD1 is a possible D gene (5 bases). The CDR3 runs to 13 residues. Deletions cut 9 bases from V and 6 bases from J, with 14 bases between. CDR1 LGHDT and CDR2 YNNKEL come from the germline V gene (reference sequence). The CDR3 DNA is TGTGCCAGTACTCTTAGGGGCGCCGGGGAGCTGTTTTTT. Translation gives CASTLRGAGELFF.

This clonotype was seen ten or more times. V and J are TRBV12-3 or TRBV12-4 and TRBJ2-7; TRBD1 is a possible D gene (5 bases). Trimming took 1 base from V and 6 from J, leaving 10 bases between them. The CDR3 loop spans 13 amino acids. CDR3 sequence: CASSLEQAGEQYF. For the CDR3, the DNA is TGTGCCAGCAGTTTAGAACAGGCAGGCGAGCAGTACTTC.

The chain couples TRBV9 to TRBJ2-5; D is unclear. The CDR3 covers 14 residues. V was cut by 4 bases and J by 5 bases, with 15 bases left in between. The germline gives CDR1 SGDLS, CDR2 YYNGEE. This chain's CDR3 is CASSPGSPAETQYF. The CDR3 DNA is TGTGCCAGCAGCCCAGGTTCCCCCGCGGAGACCCAGTACTTC.

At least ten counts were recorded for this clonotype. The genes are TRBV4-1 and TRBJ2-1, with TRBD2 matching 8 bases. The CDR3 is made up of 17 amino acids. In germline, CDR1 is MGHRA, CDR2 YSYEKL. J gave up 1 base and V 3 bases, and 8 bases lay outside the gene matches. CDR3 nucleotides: TGCGCCAGCAGCCAGCAGGGGAGCGGGAGTTCCTACAATGAGCAGTTCTTC. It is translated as CASSQQGSGSSYNEQFF.

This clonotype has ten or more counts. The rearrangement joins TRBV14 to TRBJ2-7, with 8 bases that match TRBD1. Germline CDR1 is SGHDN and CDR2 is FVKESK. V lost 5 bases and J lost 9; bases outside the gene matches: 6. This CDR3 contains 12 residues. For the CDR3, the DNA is TGTGCCAGCAGCGAGACAGGGGCTCGGCAGTACTTC. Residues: CASSETGARQYF.

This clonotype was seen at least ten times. DNA of the CDR3: TGTGCCAGCAGCCTCCGCCTCGAGGACAGGGGTGGGCAGTACTTC. As protein: CASSLRLEDRGGQYF. V is TRBV16 and J is TRBJ2-7; TRBD1 aligns across 9 bases. The germline CDR1 and CDR2 sequences are KGHSY and FQNENV. This CDR3 has 15 amino acids. V lost 4 bases to trimming and J lost 9 bases; unmatched junction nucleotides: 13.

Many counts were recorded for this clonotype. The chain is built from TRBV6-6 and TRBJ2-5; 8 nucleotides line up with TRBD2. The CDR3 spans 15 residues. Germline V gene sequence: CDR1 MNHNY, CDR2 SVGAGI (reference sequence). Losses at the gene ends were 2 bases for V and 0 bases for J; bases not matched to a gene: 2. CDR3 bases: TGTGCCAGCAGTTACAAGCGGGGGAACCAAGAGACCCAGTACTTC. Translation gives CASSYKRGNQETQYF.

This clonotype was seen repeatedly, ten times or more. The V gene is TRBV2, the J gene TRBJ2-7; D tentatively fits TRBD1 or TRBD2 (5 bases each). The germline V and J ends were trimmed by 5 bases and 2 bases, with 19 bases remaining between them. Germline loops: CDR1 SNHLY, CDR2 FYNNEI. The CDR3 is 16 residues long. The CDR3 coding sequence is TGTGCCAGCAGTCGACTTTGGGGGACCCCTACCTACGAGCAGTACTTC. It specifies CASSRLWGTPTYEQYF. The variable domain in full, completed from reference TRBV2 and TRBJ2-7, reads EPEVTQTPSHQVTQMGQEVILRCVPISNHLYFYWYRQILGQKVEFLVSFYNNEISEKSEIFDDQFSVERPDGSNFTLKIRSTKLEDSAMYFCASSRLWGTPTYEQYFGPGTRLTVT.

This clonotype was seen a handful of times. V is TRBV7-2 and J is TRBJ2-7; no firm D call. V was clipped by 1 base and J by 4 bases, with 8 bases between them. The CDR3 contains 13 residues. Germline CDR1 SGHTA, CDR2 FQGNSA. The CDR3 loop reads CASSLDHGYEQYF. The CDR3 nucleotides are TGTGCCAGCAGCTTAGACCACGGTTACGAGCAGTACTTC.

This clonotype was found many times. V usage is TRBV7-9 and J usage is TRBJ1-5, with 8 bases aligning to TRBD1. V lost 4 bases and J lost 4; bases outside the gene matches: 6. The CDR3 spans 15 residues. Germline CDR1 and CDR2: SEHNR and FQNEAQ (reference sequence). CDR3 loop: CASSSGTGRNQPQHF. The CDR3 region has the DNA TGTGCCAGCAGCTCCGGGACAGGACGTAATCAGCCCCAGCATTTT.

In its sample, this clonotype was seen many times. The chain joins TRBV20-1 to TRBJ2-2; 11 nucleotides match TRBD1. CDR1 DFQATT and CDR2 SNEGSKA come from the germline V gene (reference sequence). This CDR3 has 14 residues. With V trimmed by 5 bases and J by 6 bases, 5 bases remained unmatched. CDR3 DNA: TGCAGTGCTCGGACAGGGGGCATGGCCGGGGAGCTGTTTTTT. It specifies CSARTGGMAGELFF.

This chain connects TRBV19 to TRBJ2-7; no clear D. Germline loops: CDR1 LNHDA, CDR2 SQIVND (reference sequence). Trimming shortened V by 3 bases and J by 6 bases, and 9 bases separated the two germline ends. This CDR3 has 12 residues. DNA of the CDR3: TGTGCCAGTAGTATTCAGTTCGGCGAGCAGTACTTC. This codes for CASSIQFGEQYF. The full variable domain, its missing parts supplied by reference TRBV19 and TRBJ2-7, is DGGITQSPKYLFRKEGQNVTLSCEQNLNHDAMYWYRQDPGQGLRLIYYSQIVNDFQKGDIAEGYSVSREKKESFPLTVTSAQKNPTAFYLCASSIQFGEQYFGPGTRLTVT.

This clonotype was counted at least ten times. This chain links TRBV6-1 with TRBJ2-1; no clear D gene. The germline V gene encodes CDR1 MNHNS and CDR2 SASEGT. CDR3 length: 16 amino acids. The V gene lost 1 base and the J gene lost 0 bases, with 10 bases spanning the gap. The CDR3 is CASSEGVWGSYNEQFF. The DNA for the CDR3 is TGTGCCAGCAGTGAAGGGGTATGGGGCTCCTACAATGAGCAGTTCTTC.

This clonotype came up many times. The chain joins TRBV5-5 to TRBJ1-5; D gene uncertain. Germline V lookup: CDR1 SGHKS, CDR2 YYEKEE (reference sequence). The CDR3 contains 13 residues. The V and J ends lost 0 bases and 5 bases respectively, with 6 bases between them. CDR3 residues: CASSLGSDQPQHF. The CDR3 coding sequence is TGTGCCAGCAGCTTGGGCAGCGATCAGCCCCAGCATTTT.

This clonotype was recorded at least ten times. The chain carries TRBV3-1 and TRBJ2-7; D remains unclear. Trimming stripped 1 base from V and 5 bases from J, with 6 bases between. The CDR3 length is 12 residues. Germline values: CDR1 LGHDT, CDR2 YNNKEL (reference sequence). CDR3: CASSQASNEQYF. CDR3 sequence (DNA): TGTGCCAGCAGCCAAGCCAGCAACGAGCAGTACTTC.

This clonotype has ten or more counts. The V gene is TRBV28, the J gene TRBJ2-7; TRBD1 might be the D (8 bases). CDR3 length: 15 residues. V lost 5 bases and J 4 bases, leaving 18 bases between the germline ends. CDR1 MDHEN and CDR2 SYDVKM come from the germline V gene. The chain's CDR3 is CASSPEDREGYEQYF. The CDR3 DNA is TGTGCCAGCAGTCCTGAGGACAGGGAGGGGTACGAGCAGTACTTC.

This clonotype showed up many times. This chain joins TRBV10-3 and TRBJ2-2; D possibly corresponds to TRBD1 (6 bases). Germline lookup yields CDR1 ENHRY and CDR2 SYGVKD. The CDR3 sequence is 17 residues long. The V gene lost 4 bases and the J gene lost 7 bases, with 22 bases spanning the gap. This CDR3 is CAISAAPSQGMVGELFF. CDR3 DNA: TGTGCCATCAGTGCGGCACCTTCCCAGGGGATGGTCGGGGAGCTGTTTTTT.

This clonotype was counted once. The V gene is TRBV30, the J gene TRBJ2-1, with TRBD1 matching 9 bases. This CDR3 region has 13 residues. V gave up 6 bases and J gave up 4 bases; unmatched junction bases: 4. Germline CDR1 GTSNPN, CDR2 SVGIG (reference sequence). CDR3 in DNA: TGTGCCTGTCGACAGGGGGGGTACAATGAGCAGTTCTTC. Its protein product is CACRQGGYNEQFF.

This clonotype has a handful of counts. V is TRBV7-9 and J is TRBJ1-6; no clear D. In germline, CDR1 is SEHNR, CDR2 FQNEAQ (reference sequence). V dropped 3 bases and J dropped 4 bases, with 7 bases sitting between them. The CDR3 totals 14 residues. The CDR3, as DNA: TGTGCCAGCAGCTTGGAACAGTATAATTCACCCCTCCACTTT. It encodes CASSLEQYNSPLHF.

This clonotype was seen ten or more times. The CDR3: CASSTLAGNYGYTF. The CDR3 DNA is TGTGCCAGCAGTACCCTTGCCGGAAACTATGGCTACACCTTC. The chain uses TRBV6-5 and TRBJ1-2; no clear D. The CDR3 loop spans 14 amino acids. The V gene's germline CDR1 is MNHEY and CDR2 SVGAGI. V was pared by 5 bases and J by 2 bases, with 12 bases between.